The clone carrying this TCR beta chain was seen ten or more times. Its antigen is not known. On the basis of clinical symptoms, serum thyroxine and TRAb, thyroid ultrasound and orbital computed tomography, diagnoses were made. Fresh 10 ml peripheral blood yielded PBMCs. The sample is drawn from a study of T cells in Graves' hyperthyroidism and ophthalmopathy. Study conclusions and caveats: Blood also contained most expanded thyroid clonotypes above 0.001. Before onset, ophthalmopathy was predicted by the model a median around 6 months earlier.

Per the germline V gene, CDR1 is SNHLY and CDR2 is FYNNEI. The J segment lost 4 bases and the V segment lost 6 bases, leaving 10 bases of the junction unmatched. CDR3 size: 15 residues. Researchers amplified the TCR beta CDR3 regions from RNA transcripts. A set of HTBI primers served as the primers for a first-round RT-PCR of the TCR CDR3. Each CDR3 protein gets one entry after TCRdb re-called the multiplex PCR reads with MiXCR. The table includes 550,000 to 600,000 distinct CDR3 sequences, over 15% detected once. This receptor was obtained from a woman aged 18 to 35 with Graves' hyperthyroidism. V and J are TRBV2 and TRBJ2-3; 7 nucleotides align to TRBD2. Specimen: blood. CDR3 protein: CASRLGEGRADTQYF. The CDR3 nucleotides read TGTGCCAGCAGGTTGGGGGAGGGCCGCGCAGATACGCAGTATTTT.